This T cell receptor (beta chain) was profiled in a study of T-cell reconstitution after alpha-beta-depleted transplantation in children. This CDR3 spans 15 amino acids. In germline, CDR1 is DFQATT, CDR2 SNEGSKA (reference sequence). Trimming at V came to 3 bases and at J to 5 bases, leaving 10 bases not matched to a gene. General observations from the study: Hyperexpanded clones declined; after one year, newly produced T cells mostly supplied diversity.

A few counts support this clonotype. What it binds is unknown. The authors prepared the TCRbeta library with unique molecular identifiers. TCRdb fed the PCR reads into MiXCR, producing one record per CDR3 protein. The table lists more than 400,000 distinct CDR3 sequences, over 10% of them singletons. The specimen comprised PBMCs, mostly from graft donor cells, sampled 180 days after TCRalphabeta/CD19-depleted stem cell transplant. This sequence was found in a female patient aged 2 to 10 who had a stem cell transplant for aplastic anemia, so the T cells may come from the graft donor. This chain connects TRBV20-1 to TRBJ1-2; 9 nucleotides line up with TRBD1. CDR3 amino acids: CSARPGQGHPYGYTF. In DNA form, the CDR3 reads TGCAGTGCTAGGCCGGGACAGGGCCACCCGTATGGCTACACCTTC.